This paragraph reports one TCR beta chain. This CDR3 contains 13 residues. Losses at the gene ends were 5 bases for V and 7 bases for J; bases not matched to a gene: 8. Per the germline V gene, CDR1 is MNHEY and CDR2 is SVGAGI. Only in-frame clones appear in the TCRdb table, and some are missing; sequencing was by immunoSEQ multiplex PCR. Of approximately 200,000 clones listed, about 83% are singletons. This entry is derived from a study of blood T cell repertoires in COVID-19. Study at large: Nucleic acid was either cDNA or gDNA, and it came from T cells, B-cell-depleted T cells, or PBMCs.

The rearrangement joins TRBV6-5 to TRBJ2-7, with 7 nucleotides matching TRBD1. This clonotype originated in a man in his sixties who had recovered from COVID-19. The sample comprised peripheral blood. DNA of the CDR3: TGTGCCAGCAGTAATTCAGGGGGTTGGGAGCAGTACTTC. This gives the protein CASSNSGGWEQYF.